Below, 14 T cell receptor beta chains from the same sample are listed, as sequenced in a study of Ad26.COV2.S vaccination and SARS-CoV-2 variants. Produced via immunoSEQ multiplex PCR; TCRdb's table is partial and in-frame only. The sample consists of about 100,000 clones, about 78% of them appearing once. The sample was peripheral blood, taken after recovery from COVID-19. The receptor set was obtained from a human donor who had recovered from COVID-19.

This sequence joins TRBV15 and TRBJ2-5; no clear D gene. This CDR3 comprises 14 residues. In germline, CDR1 is LNHNV, CDR2 YYDKDF (reference sequence). The V end lost 1 base, the J end lost 1 base, and 7 bases lay between the germline ends. CDR3 nucleotide sequence: TGTGCCACCAGCAGAGGTGGCAGCCAAGAGACCCAGTACTTC. Amino acids: CATSRGGSQETQYF.

The chain combines TRBV13 with TRBJ2-3; TRBD1 aligns across 10 bases. The CDR3 runs 16 residues. CDR1 and CDR2 from the germline V gene are PRHDT and FYEKMQ (reference sequence). The junction had 4 bases not matched to a gene; V was cut back by 1 base and J by 3 bases. CDR3 DNA sequence: TGTGCCAGCAGCTTAGTTCGACAGGGGGCTACAGATACGCAGTATTTT. It encodes CASSLVRQGATDTQYF.

The J gene is TRBJ1-1, the V gene TRBV4-2; no definite D call. V shed 4 bases and J shed 4 bases, with 16 bases lying between them. The germline CDR1 and CDR2 sequences are LGHNA and YNFKEQ. This CDR3 spans 15 amino acids. CDR3 in DNA: TGTGCCAGCAGCCCGGGTCTTCATAATATCACTGAAGCTTTCTTT. The encoded protein is CASSPGLHNITEAFF.

The DNA for the CDR3 is TGTGCCAGCAGCTCACGAAACCTTCCTGCTACGCAGTATTTT. Residues: CASSSRNLPATQYF. V usage is TRBV7-3 and J usage is TRBJ2-3, with D uncertain. The CDR3 sequence is 14 residues long. Between the trimmed V and J ends, which lost 4 bases and 8 bases, there was a span of 16 bases. The germline V gene has CDR1 SGHTA and CDR2 FQGTGA.

The gene calls are TRBV6-5 and TRBJ1-2, with TRBD1 matching 7 bases. From germline, CDR1 is MNHEY and CDR2 SVGAGI. The CDR3 spans 15 residues. With V trimmed by 7 bases and J by 4 bases, 12 bases remained unmatched. The CDR3, as DNA: TGTGCCAGCACAGGCGGGGGGGACAGTTTCTATGGCTACACCTTC. This encodes CASTGGGDSFYGYTF.

V and J are TRBV12-5 and TRBJ2-3, with 13 bases that match TRBD2. CDR3 length: 16 residues. Germline CDR1 is LGHNT and CDR2 is FRNRAP. V lost 1 base, J lost 3 bases, and 1 base stayed unmatched. The CDR3 reads CASGLGTSGGTDTQYF. DNA for the CDR3: TGTGCTAGTGGTTTGGGGACTAGCGGGGGAACAGATACGCAGTATTTT.

This chain uses TRBV27 with TRBJ2-7; D is perhaps TRBD2 (7 bases). V lost 7 bases and J lost 6, with 19 bases in between. The length of the CDR3 is 14 residues. CDR1 and CDR2 (germline): MNHEY, SMNVEV (reference sequence). The CDR3 bases are TGTGCCAGCAAGAGGGGGGGCGTCTTCTCCGAGCAGTACTTC. This gives the protein CASKRGGVFSEQYF.

This chain joins TRBV9 and TRBJ2-5; 8 bases are a match to TRBD2. Trimming took 2 bases from V and 2 from J; bases not matched to a gene: 11. The CDR3 is 17 residues long. Germline V CDR1 and CDR2: SGDLS, YYNGEE. The CDR3 reads CASSVRALVAGQETQYF. CDR3 in DNA: TGTGCCAGCAGCGTGAGGGCCCTCGTAGCGGGACAAGAGACCCAGTACTTC. Looking up the rest from reference TRBV9 and TRBJ2-5 gives the full variable domain: DSGVTQTPKHLITATGQRVTLRCSPRSGDLSVYWYQQSLDQGLQFLIQYYNGEERAKGNILERFSAQQFPDLHSELNLSSLELGDSALYFCASSVRALVAGQETQYFGPGTRLLVL.

The chain combines TRBV5-1 with TRBJ2-1; the D gene is possibly TRBD2 (5 bases). Germline V CDR1 and CDR2: SGHRS, YFSETQ. V was cut by 4 bases and J by 15 bases, with 23 bases left in between. This CDR3 is built from 14 residues. This chain's CDR3 is CASSDPREPMTLFF. The CDR3 nucleotides read TGCGCCAGCAGCGACCCCCGGGAACCAATGACCCTGTTCTTC.

The chain couples TRBV28 to TRBJ2-3; D gene uncertain. The CDR3 totals 13 residues. Germline V gene data show CDR1 as MDHEN and CDR2 as SYDVKM. V was clipped by 7 bases and J by 0 bases, with 8 bases between them. The CDR3 loop is CASNLISTDTQYF. The CDR3 DNA reads as TGTGCCAGCAACCTAATTAGCACAGATACGCAGTATTTT.

This clone was seen only a few times. This chain links TRBV15 with TRBJ1-5, with no clear D. The germline V gene has CDR1 LNHNV and CDR2 YYDKDF (reference sequence). The CDR3 totals 15 residues. Trimming removed 0 bases from V and 7 bases from J, with 13 bases in between. The DNA of the CDR3 is TGTGCCACCAGCAGAGAAGAAGGGAATCGGCAGCCCCAGCATTTT. Translated: CATSREEGNRQPQHF.

This clone was seen once. The chain carries TRBV4-1 and TRBJ1-1; the D gene is possibly TRBD1 (6 bases). Trimming removed 1 base from V and 7 bases from J, with 13 bases in between. The CDR3 totals 14 residues. Germline-derived CDR1 and CDR2 are MGHRA and YSYEKL. The CDR3, as DNA: TGCGCCAGCAGCCAAGTGACGGGACATAATGAAGCTTTCTTT. Its protein product is CASSQVTGHNEAFF.

The V call is TRBV3-1 (or the pseudogene TRBV3-2), the J call TRBJ1-2, with unresolved D. This CDR3 comprises 17 residues. Deletions cut 1 base from V and 3 bases from J, with 18 bases between. Per germline, CDR1 LGHDT and CDR2 YNNKEL (reference sequence). CDR3 nucleotide sequence: TGTGCCAGCAGCCAAGTAAAGGGAGCACTTTACTACTATGGCTACACCTTC. The encoded protein is CASSQVKGALYYYGYTF.

This clone appeared a single time. V usage is TRBV11-2 and J usage is TRBJ1-1; D call uncertain. Germline V CDR1 and CDR2: SGHAT, FQNNGV. Trimming removed 6 bases from V and 1 base from J, with 15 bases in between. The CDR3 sequence is 15 residues long. CDR3 residues: CASSTTRGRNTEAFF. The CDR3, as DNA: TGTGCCAGCAGTACTACCCGGGGAAGGAACACTGAAGCTTTCTTT.